A single T cell receptor (beta chain) is shown here with its context. CDR3 length equals 15 residues. Germline assignment: CDR1 MNHEY and CDR2 SVGAGI. V dropped 7 bases and J dropped 8; count of bases not matched to a gene: 12. This specimen belongs to a study of T cell changes during pregnancy in multiple sclerosis. Produced via immunoSEQ multiplex PCR; TCRdb's table is partial and in-frame only. Among some 95,000 clones listed, around 94% were seen once. This TCR was recovered from a female donor with multiple sclerosis, enrolled in a pregnancy study. The genes are TRBV6-5 and TRBJ2-7, with 12 bases aligning to TRBD1. This material consisted of peripheral blood, taken in the first trimester of pregnancy. The CDR3 coding sequence is TGTGCCAGCAACCCATCTCCAGGGACAGGGGGCCAGCAGTACTTC. It specifies CASNPSPGTGGQQYF.